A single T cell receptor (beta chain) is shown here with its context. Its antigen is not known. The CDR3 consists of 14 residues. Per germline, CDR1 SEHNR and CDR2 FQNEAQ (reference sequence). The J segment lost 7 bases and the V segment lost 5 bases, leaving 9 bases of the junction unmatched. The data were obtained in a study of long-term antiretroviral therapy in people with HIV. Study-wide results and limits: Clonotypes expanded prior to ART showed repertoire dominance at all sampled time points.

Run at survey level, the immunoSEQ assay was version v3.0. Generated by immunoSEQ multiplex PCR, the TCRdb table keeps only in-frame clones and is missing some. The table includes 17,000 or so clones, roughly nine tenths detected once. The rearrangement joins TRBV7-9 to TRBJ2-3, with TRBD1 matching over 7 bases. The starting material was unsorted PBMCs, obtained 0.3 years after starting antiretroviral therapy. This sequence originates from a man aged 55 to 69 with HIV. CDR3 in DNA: TGTGCCAGCAGCCTAGGACAGGAGCTTTATACGCAGTATTTT. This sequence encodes CASSLGQELYTQYF.